This entry lists 26 T cell receptor beta chains sequenced from one sample in a study of Graves' ophthalmopathy and Graves' hyperthyroidism. As the template, RNA transcripts were used to amplify TCR beta CDR3 regions. Amplification began with first-round RT-PCR using HTBI primers, then second-round multiplex PCR was performed. TCRdb used MiXCR to reprocess the multiplex PCR reads, holding one entry per CDR3 protein. The repertoire has about 1.2 million distinct CDR3 sequences, about 35% of them found once; the top ten carry around 10%. The specimen was peripheral blood or thyroid tissue (not recorded which). All receptors come from an adult man with Graves' hyperthyroidism.

In this sample, this clonotype turned up many times. One junction end disagrees with the germline gene, perhaps due to a read error. The CDR3: CATGRDGNQPQHF. CDR3 bases: TGTGCCACCGGCAGAGATGGGAATCAGCCCCAGCATTTT. V gene TRBV15 combines with J gene TRBJ1-5; no reliable D call. Germline V gives CDR1 LNHNV, CDR2 YYDKDF (reference sequence). The CDR3 runs 13 residues.

Ten or more counts support this clonotype. The rearrangement joins TRBV15 to TRBJ2-7; D might be TRBD1 or TRBD2, each matching 5 bases. The length of the CDR3 is 15 residues. V shed 5 bases and J shed 5 bases, with 19 bases lying between them. From germline, CDR1 is LNHNV and CDR2 YYDKDF (reference sequence). The CDR3 DNA sequence: TGTGCCACCAGCCCCCCGGGTCAGGGAGATCACGAGCAGTACTTC. It translates to CATSPPGQGDHEQYF.

This clonotype has ten or more counts. In DNA form, the CDR3 reads TGTGCCAGCAGCCCTCGAGGGGCGCTCTCCTACGAGCAGTACTTC. Residues: CASSPRGALSYEQYF. The chain links TRBV14 to TRBJ2-7, with D tentatively TRBD1 or TRBD2 (5 bases each). The germline CDR1 and CDR2 sequences are SGHDN and FVKESK. Trimming removed 4 bases at V and 0 bases at J, with 13 bases between. The CDR3 is 15 residues long.

V and J are TRBV10-2 and TRBJ2-7, with D possibly being TRBD1 or TRBD2 (5 bases each). Germline V lookup: CDR1 WSHSY, CDR2 SAAADI. CDR3 size: 15 residues. The germline V and J ends were trimmed by 5 bases and 3 bases, with 17 bases remaining between them. The CDR3 region has the DNA TGCGCCAGCAGTTTTACAGGAACGAGGGGCTACGAGCAGTACTTC. Encoded protein: CASSFTGTRGYEQYF.

This clonotype has a count of ten or more. The chain joins TRBV7-3 to TRBJ1-1; possibly TRBD1 for D (6 bases). Germline CDR1 and CDR2: SGHTA and FQGTGA. CDR3 length equals 16 residues. V was clipped by 5 bases and J by 0 bases, with 16 bases between them. The CDR3 spells CASSPPRTVMNTEAFF. Written as DNA, the CDR3 is TGTGCCAGCAGCCCGCCCCGGACAGTGATGAACACTGAAGCTTTCTTT.

This clonotype was seen only a few times. V gene TRBV7-2 combines with J gene TRBJ1-2, with 7 bases lining up with TRBD1. With V trimmed by 5 bases and J by 8 bases, 11 bases remained unmatched. The CDR3 consists of 14 residues. The germline gives CDR1 SGHTA, CDR2 FQGNSA. The CDR3 DNA sequence: TGTGCCAGCAGCCCACAGGGGACGTCATGGGGCTACACCTTC. Its protein product is CASSPQGTSWGYTF.

The count of this clonotype is one. A much bigger clone sits one base away, suggesting this may be a read error. The J gene is TRBJ1-1, the V gene TRBV19, with a possible D match to TRBD1 (6 bases). CDR3 size: 14 residues. CDR1 LNHDA and CDR2 SQIVND come from the germline V gene (reference sequence). The CDR3 region is CTSSSYGGDTEAFF. In nucleotides, the CDR3 is TGTACCAGTAGTTCCTACGGGGGCGACACTGAAGCTTTCTTT.

At least ten counts were recorded for this clonotype. This rearrangement joins TRBV4-3 to TRBJ2-7; D is ambiguous. V dropped 0 bases and J dropped 3 bases, with 6 bases sitting between them. This CDR3 spans 13 amino acids. Germline V gives CDR1 LGHNA, CDR2 YSLEER. The CDR3 spells CASSQEVNYEQYF. The CDR3 DNA reads as TGCGCCAGCAGCCAAGAGGTGAACTACGAGCAGTACTTC.

This clonotype was recorded at least ten times. This CDR3 is CASSEASGTQETQYF. The CDR3 bases are TGTGCCAGCAGTGAAGCAAGCGGGACCCAAGAGACCCAGTACTTC. The genes are TRBV25-1 and TRBJ2-5, with 7 bases fitting TRBD2. Trimming removed 2 bases from V and 1 base from J; junction bases left unmatched: 4. Germline V gives CDR1 MGHDK, CDR2 SYGVNS. This CDR3 has 15 residues.

A few counts support this clonotype. The genes are TRBV11-2 and TRBJ1-4; D gene unclear. The V and J ends lost 5 bases and 1 base respectively, with 14 bases between them. Germline CDR1 reads SGHAT; CDR2 reads FQNNGV. This CDR3 region has 16 residues. CDR3 amino acids: CASSIPNRRTNEKLFF. In nucleotides, the CDR3 is TGTGCCAGCAGCATCCCTAATCGCCGAACTAATGAAAAACTGTTTTTT.

In this sample, this clonotype turned up many times. The V and J genes are TRBV7-9 and TRBJ1-2, with D uncertain. V was pared by 4 bases and J by 5 bases, with 14 bases between. The CDR3 consists of 14 residues. Germline V CDR1 and CDR2: SEHNR, FQNEAQ (reference sequence). The CDR3, as DNA: TGTGCCAGCAGCTCCAAAGGGCAACCGTATGGCTACACCTTC. This sequence encodes CASSSKGQPYGYTF.

The chain carries TRBV15 and TRBJ1-1; D uncertain. Germline CDR1 and CDR2: LNHNV and YYDKDF (reference sequence). This CDR3 has 13 amino acids. Trimming pared 8 bases from V and 4 bases from J, leaving 14 bases between. DNA of the CDR3: TGTGCCACCGGACCGTGGAGGAGCACTGAAGCTTTCTTT. The encoded protein is CATGPWRSTEAFF. Filled out from reference TRBV15 and TRBJ1-1, the complete variable domain reads DAMVIQNPRYQVTQFGKPVTLSCSQTLNHNVMYWYQQKSSQAPKLLFHYYDKDFNNEADTPDNFQSRRPNTSFCFLDIRSPGLGDTAMYLCATGPWRSTEAFFGQGTRLTVV.

This chain joins TRBV10-3 and TRBJ1-1, with TRBD1 identical over 9 bases. The CDR3 runs to 15 residues. CDR1 is ENHRY, CDR2 SYGVKD, per germline. V dropped 7 bases and J dropped 5; count of bases not matched to a gene: 11. CDR3 DNA sequence: TGTGCCATCAACCCGGGACAGGGAGTGGGTACTGAAGCTTTCTTT. It specifies CAINPGQGVGTEAFF.

The rearrangement uses TRBV10-3 and TRBJ2-2; D is undetermined. This CDR3 comprises 11 residues. Germline CDR1 and CDR2: ENHRY and SYGVKD. Trimming removed 6 bases from V and 9 bases from J, with 8 bases in between. The CDR3 loop reads CAISPNRELFF. The CDR3 nucleotides are TGTGCCATCAGCCCAAACCGGGAGCTGTTTTTT.

Ten or more counts support this clonotype. V and J are TRBV6-5 and TRBJ2-5, with D tentatively TRBD2 (6 bases). The CDR3 has 15 residues. Germline assignment: CDR1 MNHEY and CDR2 SVGAGI. Trimming took 0 bases from V and 5 from J, leaving 13 bases between them. The CDR3 reads CASSYSPTGRETQYF. The CDR3 DNA sequence: TGTGCCAGCAGTTACTCGCCGACGGGGAGGGAGACCCAGTACTTC.

CDR3 sequence reads: CASSSSQGRETQYF. The CDR3 DNA is TGTGCCAGCAGCTCCTCACAGGGGCGAGAGACCCAGTACTTC. This chain joins TRBV7-9 and TRBJ2-5; the match to TRBD1 covers 7 bases. J lost 4 bases, V lost 4 bases, and 6 bases had no gene match. CDR1 is SEHNR, CDR2 FQNEAQ, per germline (reference sequence). This CDR3 region has 14 residues.

This sequence joins TRBV11-2 and TRBJ1-2; possible D gene TRBD1, 5 bases. The CDR3 has 14 amino acids. Trimming took off 2 bases at V and 8 bases at J, with 15 bases between the two ends. The germline CDR1 and CDR2 sequences are SGHAT and FQNNGV. CDR3 in DNA: TGTGCCAGCAGCTTATTGGGGACGGGGAGCGGCTACACCTTC. Its protein is CASSLLGTGSGYTF.

This clonotype turned up a few times. This chain uses TRBV5-1 with TRBJ2-7; TRBD2 is a possible D gene (6 bases). The CDR3 covers 18 residues. Germline V CDR1 and CDR2: SGHRS, YFSETQ. With 4 bases removed from V and 2 bases from J, the gap between germline ends came to 25 bases. CDR3 amino acids: CASSPSTTLSGGAYEQYF. The DNA for the CDR3 is TGCGCCAGCAGCCCCTCCACAACGCTTAGCGGAGGAGCCTACGAGCAGTACTTC.

Worth noting for this clonotype: A much larger clonotype is one base distant, so this may be a read error. The chain has TRBV7-9 and TRBJ2-5; tentative D call: TRBD1 (5 bases). Germline-derived CDR1 and CDR2 are SEHNR and FQNEAQ (reference sequence). This CDR3 has 12 amino acids. The chain's CDR3 is CASSRTPDGRCF. In DNA form, the CDR3 reads TGTGCCAGCAGCCGGACACCCGACGGTCGGTGCTTC. Full variable domain (rest looked up from reference TRBV7-9 and TRBJ2-5): DTGVSQNPRHKITKRGQNVTFRCDPISEHNRLYWYRQTLGQGPEFLTYFQNEAQLEKSRLLSDRFSAERPKGSFSTLEIQRTEQGDSAMYLCASSRTPDGRCFGPGTRLLVL.

The chain recombines TRBV5-8 with TRBJ2-5, with 13 positions matching TRBD2. V dropped 4 bases and J dropped 5; count of bases not matched to a gene: 8. CDR1 and CDR2 (germline): SGHTS, YDEGEE. The CDR3 totals 16 residues. The CDR3 region has the DNA TGTGCCAGCAGCCTAGCCGGGACTAGCGGGATGGAGACCCAGTACTTC. Protein sequence: CASSLAGTSGMETQYF. The complete variable domain, with remaining parts taken from reference TRBV5-8 and TRBJ2-5, reads EAGVTQSPTHLIKTRGQQATLRCSPISGHTSVYWYQQALGLGLQFLLWYDEGEERNRGNFPPRFSGRQFPNYSSELNVNALELEDSALYLCASSLAGTSGMETQYFGPGTRLLVL.

The chain combines TRBV30 with TRBJ1-5; D gene uncertain. There are 15 residues in the CDR3. Germline-derived CDR1 and CDR2 are GTSNPN and SVGIG (reference sequence). Trimming left V 3 bases short and J 6 bases short, with 18 bases between. The CDR3 DNA reads as TGTGCCTGGAGCGTCGGGCCCCACTCGGGTCAGCCCCAGCATTTT. Its protein is CAWSVGPHSGQPQHF.

There are a few counts of this clonotype. The rearrangement uses TRBV4-2 and TRBJ2-7; D tentatively reads TRBD1 or TRBD2 (5 bases each). The CDR3 consists of 18 residues. Trimming took 1 base from V and 0 from J, leaving 19 bases between them. Per germline, CDR1 LGHNA and CDR2 YNFKEQ. CDR3 nucleotide sequence: TGTGCCAGCAGCCAAGTGGGGATGGGACCGGAGAGCTCCTACGAGCAGTACTTC. Translating it yields CASSQVGMGPESSYEQYF.

This clonotype occurred many times. Written as DNA, the CDR3 is TGTGCCACCAGTAAAGGTGCGGGTCCGAGAATGAACACCGGGGAGCTGTTTTTT. As protein: CATSKGAGPRMNTGELFF. The chain joins TRBV24-1 to TRBJ2-2, with D tentatively TRBD2 (5 bases). Germline loops: CDR1 KGHDR, CDR2 SFDVKD. Trimming removed 6 bases from V and 1 base from J, with 20 bases in between. The CDR3 is made up of 18 amino acids.

This clonotype was counted ten times or more. The chain links TRBV4-1 to TRBJ1-5; tentative D call: TRBD1 (5 bases). V was clipped by 0 bases and J by 5 bases, with 11 bases between them. Looked up from germline, CDR1 is MGHRA and CDR2 is YSYEKL. This CDR3 region has 15 residues. The CDR3 loop reads CASSQEDQGHQPQHF. The CDR3, as DNA: TGCGCCAGCAGCCAAGAGGACCAGGGTCATCAGCCCCAGCATTTT.

Ten or more counts support this clonotype. The chain joins TRBV19 to TRBJ1-5; maybe TRBD1 (5 bases). This CDR3 comprises 16 residues. Germline lookup yields CDR1 LNHDA and CDR2 SQIVND (reference sequence). Trimming took 7 bases from V and 0 from J, leaving 16 bases between them. Written as DNA, the CDR3 is TGTGCCAGTAACCGTCTGGGGGGGAATAGCAATCAGCCCCAGCATTTT. Residues: CASNRLGGNSNQPQHF. Full variable domain (missing parts from reference TRBV19 and TRBJ1-5): DGGITQSPKYLFRKEGQNVTLSCEQNLNHDAMYWYRQDPGQGLRLIYYSQIVNDFQKGDIAEGYSVSREKKESFPLTVTSAQKNPTAFYLCASNRLGGNSNQPQHFGDGTRLSIL.

CDR3 region: CASSLALMNTGELFF. The CDR3, as DNA: TGTGCCAGCAGCTTAGCGCTGATGAACACCGGGGAGCTGTTTTTT. The chain recombines TRBV7-9 with TRBJ2-2; D gene ambiguous. In germline, CDR1 is SEHNR, CDR2 FQNEAQ (reference sequence). Trimming pared 0 bases from V and 1 base from J, leaving 6 bases between. The CDR3 extends over 15 amino acids.